One sample yielded the 15 T cell receptor beta chains listed below, sequenced in a study of PD-L1 blockade in urothelial cancer. Using immunoSEQ multiplex PCR, the repertoire was profiled, and TCRdb retains in-frame clones only, with some absent. Of about 50,000 clones in the sample, about 68% were seen once. Time point specified: pretreatment peripheral blood. The sample was PBMCs, taken around atezolizumab (anti-PD-L1) treatment. The source is a man in his 70s with urothelial cancer.

The chain recombines TRBV2 with TRBJ1-2, with 9 nucleotides matching TRBD1. The CDR3 extends over 20 amino acids. The V gene end was trimmed by 4 bases and the J gene end by 1 base; junction bases not matched to a gene: 19. Germline CDR1 is SNHLY and CDR2 is FYNNEI. Written as DNA, the CDR3 is TGTGCCAGCAGTGGAGTTCGGGACAGGGCTTCTAGGACAGATAACTATGGCTACACCTTC. Protein: CASSGVRDRASRTDNYGYTF. The full variable domain, in which reference TRBV2 and TRBJ1-2 provide the parts outside the CDR3, is EPEVTQTPSHQVTQMGQEVILRCVPISNHLYFYWYRQILGQKVEFLVSFYNNEISEKSEIFDDQFSVERPDGSNFTLKIRSTKLEDSAMYFCASSGVRDRASRTDNYGYTFGSGTRLTVV.

The chain combines TRBV11-2 with TRBJ2-1, with 8 bases matching TRBD1. The CDR3 runs to 13 residues. The germline gives CDR1 SGHAT, CDR2 FQNNGV. Losses at the gene ends were 5 bases for V and 12 bases for J; bases not matched to a gene: 9. The CDR3 reads CASSLLTGTGQFF. In DNA, the CDR3 is TGTGCCAGCAGCCTCCTAACCGGGACAGGGCAGTTCTTC.

This clone was picked up one time. The gene calls are TRBV7-9 and TRBJ1-2; D uncertain. V lost 5 bases and J 11 bases, leaving 15 bases between the germline ends. The germline V gene encodes CDR1 SEHNR and CDR2 FQNEAQ (reference sequence). This CDR3 has 12 residues. The CDR3 DNA is TGTGCCAGCAGCCGATCTGGACGGGGATACACCTTC. Amino acids: CASSRSGRGYTF.

The rearrangement joins TRBV4-2 to TRBJ2-3; possibly TRBD2 for D (6 bases). The CDR3 consists of 15 residues. Germline V gives CDR1 LGHNA, CDR2 YNFKEQ. Trimming left V 0 bases short and J 4 bases short, with 11 bases between. The CDR3 loop is CASSQDTRRADTQYF. CDR3 in DNA: TGTGCCAGCAGCCAAGATACGAGGAGGGCAGATACGCAGTATTTT.

The gene calls are TRBV19 and TRBJ2-1; the match to TRBD2 covers 8 bases. V shed 10 bases, J shed 7 bases, and the junction held 12 bases outside the gene matches. The CDR3 totals 14 residues. Germline V gene sequence: CDR1 LNHDA, CDR2 SQIVND (reference sequence). Here the CDR3 reads CATGGGTQQNEQFF. CDR3 nucleotides: TGTGCCACCGGGGGGGGGACCCAACAAAATGAGCAGTTCTTC.

In this sample, this clone turned up a few times. J is TRBJ2-5 and V is TRBV25-1; 7 nucleotides align to TRBD2. Germline V gene sequence: CDR1 MGHDK, CDR2 SYGVNS. J lost 2 bases, V lost 3 bases, and 6 bases had no gene match. There are 15 residues in the CDR3. In nucleotides, the CDR3 is TGTGCCAGCAGTGACCAGGGAGCGGGGCAAGAGACCCAGTACTTC. Its translation is CASSDQGAGQETQYF.

Only one count was recorded for this clone. This rearrangement joins TRBV18 to TRBJ1-6, with 10 nucleotides matching TRBD1. The CDR3 length is 16 residues. The V gene end was trimmed by 6 bases and the J gene end by 10 bases; junction bases not matched to a gene: 12. Per germline, CDR1 KGHSH and CDR2 LQKENI. The CDR3: CASSSDRGRNGSPLHF. As DNA, the CDR3 is TGTGCCAGCTCGTCAGACAGGGGGCGAAACGGGTCACCCCTCCACTTT.

This clone has a handful of counts. Other DNA sequences in the sample encode the same CDR3. The chain has TRBV27 and TRBJ2-3, with TRBD1 identical over 7 bases. Trimming at V came to 2 bases and at J to 3 bases, leaving 2 bases not matched to a gene. In germline, CDR1 is MNHEY, CDR2 SMNVEV (reference sequence). The length of the CDR3 is 14 residues. CDR3 DNA sequence: TGTGCCAGCAGTTTAAACAGGGGAACAGATACGCAGTATTTT. Its protein is CASSLNRGTDTQYF.

The chain carries TRBV27 and TRBJ2-7; 11 bases match TRBD2. CDR3 length: 13 residues. The trim removed 9 bases at V and 3 bases at J, leaving 4 bases unmatched. Germline V gene lookup returns CDR1 MNHEY and CDR2 SMNVEV (reference sequence). In DNA form, the CDR3 reads TGTGCCAGTCGACTAGCGGGGAACTACGAGCAGTACTTC. Amino acid sequence: CASRLAGNYEQYF.

The V gene is TRBV11-2, the J gene TRBJ2-7, with 8 bases that match TRBD1. CDR3 length equals 16 residues. Trimming removed 2 bases from V and 2 bases from J; junction bases left unmatched: 8. The V gene's germline CDR1 is SGHAT and CDR2 FQNNGV. The CDR3 DNA reads TGTGCCAGCAGCTTAAAGTGGGGACAGGAGGCCTACGAGCAGTACTTC. This translates into CASSLKWGQEAYEQYF.

The V gene is TRBV7-3, the J gene TRBJ2-7, with 9 nucleotides matching TRBD1. Germline V gene lookup returns CDR1 SGHTA and CDR2 FQGTGA. J was trimmed by 2 bases and V by 3 bases; bases with no gene match: 2. The CDR3 is 14 amino acids. The CDR3 sequence is CASSFGTGPYEQYF. CDR3 bases: TGTGCCAGCAGCTTTGGGACAGGGCCCTACGAGCAGTACTTC.

This chain connects TRBV18 to TRBJ2-7, with 8 bases lining up with TRBD1. Unmatched junction bases numbered 8, after V lost 2 bases and J lost 5 bases. Germline loops: CDR1 KGHSH, CDR2 LQKENI. The CDR3 sequence is 15 residues long. CDR3 amino acids: CASSPGSGQVDEQYF. The CDR3 region has the DNA TGTGCCAGCTCACCAGGGTCGGGACAGGTTGACGAGCAGTACTTC.

In its sample, this clone was seen once. The genes are TRBV11-3 and TRBJ2-3; D unclear. Looked up from germline, CDR1 is SGHNT and CDR2 is YENEEA. V was cut by 3 bases and J by 1 base, with 5 bases left in between. The CDR3 length is 13 residues. CDR3 region: CASSLGGTDTQYF. The CDR3 DNA reads as TGTGCCAGCAGCTTGGGCGGCACAGATACGCAGTATTTT.

The rearrangement links TRBV18 to TRBJ1-3; D is ambiguous. V lost 5 bases, J lost 2 bases, and 7 bases lay in between. The germline gives CDR1 KGHSH, CDR2 LQKENI. This CDR3 is 13 amino acids long. The CDR3 DNA reads as TGTGCCAGCTCAAGAGACACTGGAAACACCATATATTTT. It specifies CASSRDTGNTIYF.

V and J are TRBV6-5 and TRBJ1-4; 8 nucleotides line up with TRBD1. The CDR3 has 16 residues. V trimming: 4 bases; J trimming: 6 bases; junction bases outside the gene matches: 10. Germline V lookup: CDR1 MNHEY, CDR2 SVGAGI. Written as DNA, the CDR3 is TGTGCCAGCAGTTCCGATCAGGGGGCGAGGGATGAAAAACTGTTTTTT. Amino acids: CASSSDQGARDEKLFF.